The clone carrying this T cell receptor (beta chain) was observed at least ten times. Its antigen remains unidentified. The data derive from a study of T cells in Graves' hyperthyroidism and ophthalmopathy. Study-level points and caveats: Researchers found most expanded thyroid clonotypes above 0.001 in blood as well.

No progression to ophthalmopathy during 18 months of follow-up defined stable disease. The PBMCs had their origin in around 9.1 ml of fresh peripheral blood. Amplification of TCR beta CDR3 regions was performed using RNA transcripts as template. HTBI primers were employed in a first-round RT-PCR of the TCR CDR3. TCRdb recomputed calls from the multiplex PCR reads with MiXCR, one row per CDR3 protein. This sample has a few hundred thousand distinct CDR3 sequences; around 14% occur once, and the top ten carry approximately 7.4%. The sequencing sample was made of blood. This receptor was taken from a woman younger than 45 with Graves' hyperthyroidism.

The CDR3 nucleotides are TGTGCCAGTCGACAGGGTGATAACTATGGCTACACCTTC. Amino acids: CASRQGDNYGYTF. The chain employs TRBV12-3 or TRBV12-4 and TRBJ1-2, with 7 positions matching TRBD1. Trimming cost V 9 bases and J 1 base; bases outside gene matches: 5. The CDR3 has 13 amino acids.